These 9 T cell receptor beta chains share one sample of origin, sequenced in a study of regulatory T cells in long-lasting Graves disease. Arm-PCR with iRepertoire HTBI primers amplified the CDR3 regions for these TCR beta libraries. TCRdb recomputed calls from the multiplex PCR reads with MiXCR, one row per CDR3 protein. The repertoire holds approximately 400,000 distinct CDR3 sequences, roughly a sixth seen once, with about 20% in the top ten. Time point given: newly diagnosed GD, antithyroid drugs for less than 3 months. RNA from PBMCs was the source of the TCR library. The source was peripheral blood mononuclear cells (PBMCs), collected at new diagnosis, from a patient treated with antithyroid drugs. The receptors originated from a female donor with Graves disease.

This clonotype came up many times. The J gene is TRBJ1-1, the V gene TRBV20-1; tentatively, D is TRBD1 (5 bases). V was clipped by 1 base and J by 3 bases, with 21 bases between them. The V gene's germline CDR1 is DFQATT and CDR2 SNEGSKA (reference sequence). CDR3 length: 17 residues. CDR3 nucleotide sequence: TGCAGTGCTAGAGGGGTTTTGAGGTGGGGCTCCGACACTGAAGCTTTCTTT. It is translated as CSARGVLRWGSDTEAFF.

This clonotype was detected only a few times. The junction departs from germline at one end; a sequencing error may be responsible. This chain joins TRBV12-3 or TRBV12-4 and TRBJ2-1; D is unresolved. The CDR3 sequence is 14 residues long. The chain's CDR3 is CANSPASIASEQFF. CDR3 bases: TGTGCCAACAGTCCGGCTTCGATAGCCTCTGAGCAGTTCTTC.

This clonotype was observed a handful of times. V is TRBV6-1 and J is TRBJ2-7; the D gene could be TRBD1 or TRBD2 (5 bases each). Trimming pared 5 bases from V and 3 bases from J, leaving 11 bases between. Per germline, CDR1 MNHNS and CDR2 SASEGT. The CDR3 consists of 13 residues. CDR3 region: CASSNRDGYEQYF. In DNA form, the CDR3 reads TGTGCCAGCAGTAACCGGGACGGCTACGAGCAGTACTTC.

The rearrangement joins TRBV20-1 to TRBJ1-5; TRBD1 aligns across 8 bases. There are 17 residues in the CDR3. Germline CDR1 DFQATT, CDR2 SNEGSKA (reference sequence). The ends lost 5 bases at V and 2 bases at J; junction bases unmatched: 14. As DNA, the CDR3 is TGCAGTGCTTCCCCCGGACAGGGTCGTTTTGGCAATCAGCCCCAGCATTTT. It specifies CSASPGQGRFGNQPQHF.

V gene TRBV10-3 combines with J gene TRBJ1-5; unclear D gene. Germline V CDR1 and CDR2: ENHRY, SYGVKD. The ends were cut back, 0 bases at V and 1 base at J, with 7 bases in the middle. The CDR3 covers 15 residues. CDR3 sequence (DNA): TGTGCCATCAGTGAGTCAACACCCAGCAATCAGCCCCAGCATTTT. Its protein is CAISESTPSNQPQHF.

This chain connects TRBV3-1 to TRBJ2-7, with 8 bases identical to TRBD2. With V trimmed by 1 base and J by 3 bases, 8 bases remained unmatched. The CDR3 runs 16 residues. Germline loops: CDR1 LGHDT, CDR2 YNNKEL (reference sequence). CDR3 sequence: CASSQASTSGRYEQYF. CDR3 nucleotide sequence: TGTGCCAGCAGCCAAGCCTCAACTAGCGGCCGCTACGAGCAGTACTTC.

A few counts support this clonotype. The chain combines TRBV20-1 with TRBJ2-7; TRBD1 matches 7 bases. In germline, CDR1 is DFQATT, CDR2 SNEGSKA (reference sequence). J gave up 4 bases and V 0 bases, and 12 bases lay outside the gene matches. CDR3 length: 16 residues. The CDR3 DNA is TGCAGTGCTAGAGATCTCAAACAGGGGCGAGGGTACGAGCAGTACTTC. Translating it yields CSARDLKQGRGYEQYF.

This clonotype was observed many times. V usage is TRBV7-8 and J usage is TRBJ2-4, with 8 bases that match TRBD2. V lost 7 bases and J lost 5; bases outside the gene matches: 10. Germline values: CDR1 SGHVS, CDR2 FQNEAQ. The CDR3 sequence is 15 residues long. The CDR3 sequence: CASTLRGGRQNIQYF. The CDR3 DNA reads TGTGCCAGCACCCTACGGGGCGGGAGGCAAAACATTCAGTACTTC. Drawing the rest from reference TRBV7-8 and TRBJ2-4, the complete variable domain is GAGVSQSPRYKVAKRGQDVALRCDPISGHVSLFWYQQALGQGPEFLTYFQNEAQLDKSGLPSDRFFAERPEGSVSTLKIQRTQQEDSAVYLCASTLRGGRQNIQYFGAGTRLSVL.

Ten or more counts support this clonotype. The rearrangement links TRBV6-2 or TRBV6-3 to TRBJ1-5; D is uncertain. The CDR3 spans 16 residues. Deletions cut 2 bases from V and 1 base from J, with 12 bases between. Germline V lookup: CDR1 MNHEY, CDR2 SVGEGT. CDR3 residues: CASSYIKWGSNQPQHF. The CDR3 DNA follows: TGTGCCAGCAGTTACATTAAGTGGGGAAGCAATCAGCCCCAGCATTTT.